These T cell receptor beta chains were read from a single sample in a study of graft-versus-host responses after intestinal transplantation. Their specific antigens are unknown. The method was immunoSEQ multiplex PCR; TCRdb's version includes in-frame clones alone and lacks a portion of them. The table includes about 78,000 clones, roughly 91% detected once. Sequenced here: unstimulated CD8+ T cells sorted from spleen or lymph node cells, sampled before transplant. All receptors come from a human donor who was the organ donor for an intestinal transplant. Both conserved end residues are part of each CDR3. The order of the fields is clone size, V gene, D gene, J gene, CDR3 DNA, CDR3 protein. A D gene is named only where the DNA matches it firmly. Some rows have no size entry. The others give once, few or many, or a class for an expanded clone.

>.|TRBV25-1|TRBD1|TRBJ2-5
TGTGCCAGCAGTGAATGGGACAGGGGGATTGAGACCCAGTACTTC
CASSEWDRGIETQYF
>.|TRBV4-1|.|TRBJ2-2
TGCGCCAGTACGCCCGGGGCCGGGGAGCTGTTTTTT
CASTPGAGELFF
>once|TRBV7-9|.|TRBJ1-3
TGTGCCAGCAGCACAAGCTACGGATCAAATGGAAACACCATATATTTT
CASSTSYGSNGNTIYF
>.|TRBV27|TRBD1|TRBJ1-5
TGTGCCAGCAGTGACAGGGGACGGCAGCCCCAGCATTTT
CASSDRGRQPQHF
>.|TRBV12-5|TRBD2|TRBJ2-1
TGTGCTAGTGGTTTGGTACTGGCCCCCGGGACTAGGTTCCACAATGAGCAGTTCTTC
CASGLVLAPGTRFHNEQFF
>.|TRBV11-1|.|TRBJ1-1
TGTGCCAGCAGCTCCGACCCGAACACTGAAGCTTTCTTT
CASSSDPNTEAFF
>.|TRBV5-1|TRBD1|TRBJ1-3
TGCGCCAGCAGCCAGAGACAGGGGAATTCTGGAAACACCATATATTTT
CASSQRQGNSGNTIYF
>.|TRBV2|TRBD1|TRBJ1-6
TGTGCCAGCGAACAGGGGGCGAATAATTCACCCCTCCACTTT
CASEQGANNSPLHF
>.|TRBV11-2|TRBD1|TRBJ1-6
TGTGCCAGCAGCCTAGACTTTCAGGGGGCTGATAATTCACCCCTCCACTTT
CASSLDFQGADNSPLHF
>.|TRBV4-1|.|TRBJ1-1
TGCGCCAGCAGCCACCCGATCGGGGGCGAGGACACTGAAGCTTTCTTT
CASSHPIGGEDTEAFF
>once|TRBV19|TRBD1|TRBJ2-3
TGTGCCAGTAGTATGGGACAGGGCTACACAGATACGCAGTATTTT
CASSMGQGYTDTQYF
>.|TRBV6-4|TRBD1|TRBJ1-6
TGTGCCAGCAGTGACTCCCCCGGACAGGGGAGTAGTTCACCCCTCCACTTT
CASSDSPGQGSSSPLHF
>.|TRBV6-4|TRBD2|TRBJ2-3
TGTGCCAGCAGTCCGGACGGGGCGGGGGGGAATACGCAGTATTTT
CASSPDGAGGNTQYF
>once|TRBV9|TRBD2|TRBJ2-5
TGTGCCAGCAGCCGTAGCGGGTTCCAAGAGACCCAGTACTTC
CASSRSGFQETQYF
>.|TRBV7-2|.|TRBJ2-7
TGTGCCAGCAGCTCCATCGCGGGGATTAGTTCCTACGAGCAGTACTTC
CASSSIAGISSYEQYF
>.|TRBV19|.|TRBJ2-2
TGTGCCAGTAGGCGAACAGGTATCACCGGGGAGCTGTTTTTT
CASRRTGITGELFF
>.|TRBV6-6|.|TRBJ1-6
TGTGCCAGCAGTTACACAGTGGGGAATAATTCACCCCTCCACTTT
CASSYTVGNNSPLHF
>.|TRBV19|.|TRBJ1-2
TGTGCCAGTAGTATAGACAGTAACTATGGCTACACCTTC
CASSIDSNYGYTF
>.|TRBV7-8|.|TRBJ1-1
TGTGCCAGCAGCCAGTGGGGCTCGGAAGCTTTCTTT
CASSQWGSEAFF
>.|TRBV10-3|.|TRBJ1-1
TGTGCCGCAGGACAAGGCACTGAAGCTTTCTTT
CAAGQGTEAFF
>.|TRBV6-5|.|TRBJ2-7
TGTGCCAGCAGTTCAGGGGAGCCTACCACCTACGAGCAGTACTTC
CASSSGEPTTYEQYF
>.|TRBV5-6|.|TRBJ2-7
TGTGCCAGCAGCTTGGGACAGACTATCTACGAGCAGTACTTC
CASSLGQTIYEQYF
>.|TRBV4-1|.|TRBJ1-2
TGCGCCAGCAGCCAAGAAACACTGAATGGCTACACCTTC
CASSQETLNGYTF
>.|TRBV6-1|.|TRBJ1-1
TGTGCCAGCAGTGAAGTGGTAGGGAGGGCTGAAGCTTTCTTT
CASSEVVGRAEAFF
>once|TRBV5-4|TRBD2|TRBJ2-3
TGTGCCAGCAGCTTTGAGCGGGGGGGCACAGATACGCAGTATTTT
CASSFERGGTDTQYF
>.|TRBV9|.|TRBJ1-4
TGTGCCAGCAGTGACAGAGAAACTAATGAAAAACTGTTTTTT
CASSDRETNEKLFF
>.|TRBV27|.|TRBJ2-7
TGTGCCAGCAGTGCTTCGGACAGCCCCCGTCCGTACGAGCAGTACTTC
CASSASDSPRPYEQYF
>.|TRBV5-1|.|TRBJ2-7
TGCGCCAGCAGCTTGTTTGGACAGTCCTACGAGCAGTACTTC
CASSLFGQSYEQYF
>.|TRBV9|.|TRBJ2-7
TGTGCCAGCAGCCTGACAGGAGGGACCTACGAGCAGTACTTC
CASSLTGGTYEQYF
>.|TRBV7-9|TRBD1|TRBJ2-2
TGTGCCAGCAGCTTAGAGACAGGGCCGTCCGGGGAGCTGTTTTTT
CASSLETGPSGELFF
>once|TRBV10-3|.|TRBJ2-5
TGTGCCATCAGTGAGTCGAGGGGGGACGCGAAGACCCAGTACTTC
CAISESRGDAKTQYF
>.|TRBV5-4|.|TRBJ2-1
TGTGCCAGCAGCCCTATGTTTGGGGGCTCTTACAATGAGCAGTTCTTC
CASSPMFGGSYNEQFF
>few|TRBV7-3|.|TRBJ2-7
TGTGCCAGCAGCTTAGGAGGAGGGATCTCCTACGAGCAGTACTTC
CASSLGGGISYEQYF
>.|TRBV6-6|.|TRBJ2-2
TGTGCCAGCAGTTACGCCCCAGGGACCACCGGGGAGCTGTTTTTT
CASSYAPGTTGELFF
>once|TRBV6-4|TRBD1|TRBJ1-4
TGTGCCAGCTCTTTTCGACAGGGTCGAGATGAAAAACTGTTTTTT
CASSFRQGRDEKLFF
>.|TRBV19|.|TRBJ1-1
TGTGCCAGTAGTATAGACCTGGGAGTCACTGAAGCTTTCTTT
CASSIDLGVTEAFF
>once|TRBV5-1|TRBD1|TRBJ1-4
TGCGCCAGCAGCTGGGGGGACAGGGGAGGTGAAAAACTGTTTTTT
CASSWGDRGGEKLFF
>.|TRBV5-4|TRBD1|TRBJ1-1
TGTGCCAGCAGCTTGCGGACAGGGGTGAACACTGAAGCTTTCTTT
CASSLRTGVNTEAFF
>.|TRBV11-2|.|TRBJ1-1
TGTGCCAGCAGCTCACTCCAGGGTAGGACTGAAGCTTTCTTT
CASSSLQGRTEAFF
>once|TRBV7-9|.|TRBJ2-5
TGTGCCAGCACCAACCAGCCGAGAGAGACCCAGTACTTC
CASTNQPRETQYF
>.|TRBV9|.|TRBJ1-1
TGTGCCAGCAGCTCCAATAGACTGGGGGGGGGCGACACTGAAGCTTTCTTT
CASSSNRLGGGDTEAFF
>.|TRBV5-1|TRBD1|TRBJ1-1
TGCGCCAGCACCCCGGGGACAGGGTTTTCTTTGACTTGGCACTCTGAAGCTTTCTTT
CASTPGTGFSLTWHSEAFF